This section outlines one T cell receptor (beta chain) sequence together with its context. The data stem from a study of T cells after yellow fever vaccination. Study-level information: Preparation used SMART-Seq v4 Ultra Low Input for the low-cell-number fractions.

The V gene's germline CDR1 is MNHEY and CDR2 SMNVEV (reference sequence). V was pared by 2 bases and J by 7 bases, with 6 bases of the junction left unmatched. CDR3 length: 15 amino acids. TCRdb ran MiXCR on the 5' RACE reads and lists one entry per CDR3 protein. This sample has around 70,000 distinct CDR3 sequences, with roughly 6.9% found just once. J is TRBJ2-1 and V is TRBV27, with 9 nucleotides matching TRBD2. The clonotype originates from a young man who received the YFV17D yellow fever vaccine. The specimen comprised CD8+ T cells sorted from PBMCs, sampled roughly 5 days after the first yellow fever vaccination. Here the CDR3 DNA reads TGTGCCAGCAGTTTAGCGGGGGGGCCAGGGAATGAGCAGTTCTTC. Amino acids: CASSLAGGPGNEQFF.